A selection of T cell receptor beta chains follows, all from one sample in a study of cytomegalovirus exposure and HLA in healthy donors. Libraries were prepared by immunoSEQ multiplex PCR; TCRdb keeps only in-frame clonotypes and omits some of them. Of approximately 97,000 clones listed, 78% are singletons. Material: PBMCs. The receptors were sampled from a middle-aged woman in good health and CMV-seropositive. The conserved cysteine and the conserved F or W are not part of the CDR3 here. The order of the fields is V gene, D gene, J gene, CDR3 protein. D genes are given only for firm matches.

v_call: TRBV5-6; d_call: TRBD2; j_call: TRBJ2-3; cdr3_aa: ASTGAGGTDTQY
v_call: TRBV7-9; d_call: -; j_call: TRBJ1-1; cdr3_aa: ASSAQQGMGTEAF
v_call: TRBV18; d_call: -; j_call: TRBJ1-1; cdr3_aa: ASSLTGTPEAF
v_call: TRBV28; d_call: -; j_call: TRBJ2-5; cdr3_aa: ASSAIGSRETQY
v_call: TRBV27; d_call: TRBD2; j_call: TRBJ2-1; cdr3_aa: ASSSLAGYNEQF
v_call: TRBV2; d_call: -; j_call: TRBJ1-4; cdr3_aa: ASSGRSATNEKLF
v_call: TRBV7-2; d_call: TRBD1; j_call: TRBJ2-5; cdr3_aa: ASSSDVRQGWETQY
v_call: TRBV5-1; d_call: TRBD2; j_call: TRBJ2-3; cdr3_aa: ASSPGLAGVPDTQY
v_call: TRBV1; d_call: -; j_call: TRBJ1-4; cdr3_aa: TSSRGRTGINEKLF
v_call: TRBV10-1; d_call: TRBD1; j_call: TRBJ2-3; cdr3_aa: ASSERTGGTDTQY
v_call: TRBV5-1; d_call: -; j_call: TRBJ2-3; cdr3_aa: ASSLAGFTDTQY
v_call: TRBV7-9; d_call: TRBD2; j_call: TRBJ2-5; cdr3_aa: ASSLAGGPEETQY
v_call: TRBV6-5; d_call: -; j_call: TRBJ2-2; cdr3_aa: ASRQGVTGELF
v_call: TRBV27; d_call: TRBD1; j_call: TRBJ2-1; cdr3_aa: ASRPLDRVKVNEQF